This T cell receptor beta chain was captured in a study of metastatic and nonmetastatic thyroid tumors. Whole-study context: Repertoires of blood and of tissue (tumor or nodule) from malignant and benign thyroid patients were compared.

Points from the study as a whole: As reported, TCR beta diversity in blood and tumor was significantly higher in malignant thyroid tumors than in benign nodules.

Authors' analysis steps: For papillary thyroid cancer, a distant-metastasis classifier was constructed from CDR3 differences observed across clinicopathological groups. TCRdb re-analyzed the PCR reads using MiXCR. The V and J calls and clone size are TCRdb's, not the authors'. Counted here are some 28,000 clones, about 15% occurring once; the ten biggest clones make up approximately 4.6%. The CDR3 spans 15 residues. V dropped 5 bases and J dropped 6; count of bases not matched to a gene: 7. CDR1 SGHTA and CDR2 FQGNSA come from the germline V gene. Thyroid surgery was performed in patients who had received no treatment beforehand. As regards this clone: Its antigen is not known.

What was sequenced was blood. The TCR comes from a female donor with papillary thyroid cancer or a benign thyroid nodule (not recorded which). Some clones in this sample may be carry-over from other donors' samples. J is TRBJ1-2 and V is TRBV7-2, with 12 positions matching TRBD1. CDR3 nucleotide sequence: TGTGCCAGCAGCGTACGGGGGACAGGGGGCGATGGCTACACCTTC. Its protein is CASSVRGTGGDGYTF.